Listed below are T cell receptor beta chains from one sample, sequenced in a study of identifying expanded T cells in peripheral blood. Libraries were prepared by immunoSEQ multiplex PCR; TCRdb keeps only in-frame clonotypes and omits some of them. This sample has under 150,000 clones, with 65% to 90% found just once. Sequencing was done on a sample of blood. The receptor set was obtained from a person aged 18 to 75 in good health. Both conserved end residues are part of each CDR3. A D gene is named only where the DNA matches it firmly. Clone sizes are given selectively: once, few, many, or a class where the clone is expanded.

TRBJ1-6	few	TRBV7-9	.	CASSLLQGNNSPLHF	TGTGCCAGCAGCTTGCTACAGGGAAATAATTCACCCCTCCACTTT
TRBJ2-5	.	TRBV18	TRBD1	CASSRDSQKETQYF	TGTGCCAGCTCACGGGACAGCCAAAAGGAGACCCAGTACTTC
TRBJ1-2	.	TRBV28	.	CASSSPDLITYGYTF	TGTGCCAGCAGTTCCCCGGACTTAATAACGTATGGCTACACCTTC
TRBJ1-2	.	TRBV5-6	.	CASSPRTVNGYTF	TGTGCCAGCAGCCCGCGGACAGTTAATGGCTACACCTTC
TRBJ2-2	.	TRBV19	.	CASTLYASNTGELFF	TGTGCCAGTACCCTGTACGCATCGAACACCGGGGAGCTGTTTTTT
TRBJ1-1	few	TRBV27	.	CASTKDGEAFF	TGTGCCAGCACGAAAGACGGTGAAGCTTTCTTT
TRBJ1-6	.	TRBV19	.	CASSGGQGAKGSPLHF	TGTGCCAGTAGTGGTGGCCAGGGCGCAAAAGGTTCACCCCTCCACTTT
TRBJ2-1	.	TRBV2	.	CASKDGSYNEQFF	TGTGCCAGCAAAGACGGCTCCTACAATGAGCAGTTCTTC
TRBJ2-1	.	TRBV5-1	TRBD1	CASSIQGGNEQFF	TGCGCCAGCAGCATACAGGGGGGAAATGAGCAGTTCTTC
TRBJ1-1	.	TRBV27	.	CASSFIPRNTEAFF	TGTGCCAGCAGTTTTATTCCCAGGAACACTGAAGCTTTCTTT
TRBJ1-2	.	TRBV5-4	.	CASSLAGRGTRDGYTF	TGTGCCAGCAGCTTGGCTGGTAGGGGCACGAGAGATGGCTACACCTTC
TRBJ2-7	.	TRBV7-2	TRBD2	CASSLSLAGGYEQYF	TGTGCCAGCAGCTTAAGCCTAGCGGGGGGCTACGAGCAGTACTTC
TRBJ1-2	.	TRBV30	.	CAWSIGGRGYTF	TGTGCCTGGAGTATAGGGGGGCGAGGCTACACCTTC
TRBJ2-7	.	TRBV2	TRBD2	CASSEEGQGPLASGRKNEQYF	TGTGCCAGCAGTGAGGAGGGCCAGGGACCGCTAGCTAGCGGGAGGAAGAACGAGCAGTACTTC
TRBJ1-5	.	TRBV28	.	CASSPGNRVQPQHF	TGTGCCAGCAGTCCGGGGAACAGGGTACAGCCCCAGCATTTT
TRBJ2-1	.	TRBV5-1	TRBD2	CASSALEIAGHNEQFF	TGCGCCAGCAGCGCTCTGGAGATAGCGGGTCACAATGAGCAGTTCTTC
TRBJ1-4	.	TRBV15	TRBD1	CATRWDSLEKLFF	TGTGCCACCAGATGGGACAGCCTTGAAAAACTGTTTTTT
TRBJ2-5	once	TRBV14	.	CASSLHLAGPFETQYF	TGTGCCAGCAGCCTACACTTAGCAGGGCCCTTCGAGACCCAGTACTTC
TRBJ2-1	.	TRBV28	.	CASSSYTGGPTDIGEQFF	TGTGCCAGCAGTTCGTACACGGGCGGACCCACGGATATAGGGGAGCAGTTCTTC
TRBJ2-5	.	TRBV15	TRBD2	CATSRDRAGVETQYF	TGTGCCACCAGCAGAGATAGGGCGGGAGTGGAGACCCAGTACTTC
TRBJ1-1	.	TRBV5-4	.	CASSDASVFTEAFF	TGTGCCAGCAGCGATGCCTCGGTGTTCACTGAAGCTTTCTTT
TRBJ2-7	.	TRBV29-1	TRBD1	CSVAGQGGSYEQYF	TGCAGCGTTGCGGGACAGGGGGGATCCTACGAGCAGTACTTC
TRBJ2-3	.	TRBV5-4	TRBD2	CASSLRASGSTDTQYF	TGTGCCAGCAGCTTGCGGGCTAGCGGGAGCACAGATACGCAGTATTTT
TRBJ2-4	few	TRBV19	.	CASSPGQRNIQYF	TGTGCCAGTAGCCCGGGACAAAGGAACATTCAGTACTTC
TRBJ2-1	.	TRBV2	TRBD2	CARPGTSGRAGMNEQFF	TGTGCCAGACCCGGGACTAGCGGGAGGGCGGGGATGAATGAGCAGTTCTTC
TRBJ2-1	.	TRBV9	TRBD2	CASSPWEGGYNEQFF	TGTGCCAGCAGCCCCTGGGAGGGTGGGTACAATGAGCAGTTCTTC
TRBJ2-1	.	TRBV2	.	CASSDGQVYNEQFF	TGTGCCAGCAGTGACGGACAAGTCTACAATGAGCAGTTCTTC
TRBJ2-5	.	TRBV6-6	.	CASSYPEETQYF	TGTGCCAGCAGTTACCCCGAAGAGACCCAGTACTTC
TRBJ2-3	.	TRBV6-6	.	CASSTPGIPDTQYF	TGTGCCAGCAGTACGCCGGGGATACCAGATACGCAGTATTTT
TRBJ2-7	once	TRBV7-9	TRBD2	CASSLGTSGEQYF	TGTGCCAGCAGCTTAGGGACTAGCGGGGAGCAGTACTTC
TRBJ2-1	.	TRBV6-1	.	CASSTLGEQFF	TGTGCCAGCAGTACCCTAGGGGAGCAGTTCTTC
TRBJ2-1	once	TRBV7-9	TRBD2	CASSKIAGLTNNEQFF	TGTGCCAGCAGCAAAATAGCGGGACTAACTAACAATGAGCAGTTCTTC
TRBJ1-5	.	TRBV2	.	CASSGGNQPQHF	TGTGCCAGCAGTGGAGGAAATCAGCCCCAGCATTTT
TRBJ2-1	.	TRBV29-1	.	CSVDRQAHNEQFF	TGCAGCGTTGACAGGCAGGCGCACAATGAGCAGTTCTTC
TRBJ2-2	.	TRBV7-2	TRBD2	CASSLGLAGGSGELFF	TGTGCCAGCAGCTTAGGGCTAGCGGGGGGATCCGGGGAGCTGTTTTTT
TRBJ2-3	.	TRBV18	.	CASSPPGASTDTQYF	TGTGCCAGCTCACCACCGGGGGCTAGCACAGATACGCAGTATTTT
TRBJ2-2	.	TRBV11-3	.	CASSPTVGPTRTGELFF	TGTGCCAGCAGCCCAACCGTGGGACCGACGAGGACCGGGGAGCTGTTTTTT
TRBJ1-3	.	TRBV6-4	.	CASRQYSGNTIYF	TGTGCCAGCAGGCAGTACTCTGGAAACACCATATATTTT
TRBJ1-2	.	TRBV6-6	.	CASSFVYGYTF	TGTGCCAGCAGTTTCGTCTATGGCTACACCTTC
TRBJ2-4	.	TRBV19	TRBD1	CASSPATGTGNIQYF	TGTGCCAGTAGTCCAGCCACCGGGACAGGGAACATTCAGTACTTC
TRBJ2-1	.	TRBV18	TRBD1	CASSFRDSSYNEQFF	TGTGCCAGCTCATTCCGGGACAGCTCCTACAATGAGCAGTTCTTC
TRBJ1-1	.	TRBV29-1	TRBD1	CSVPLGQSKAEAFF	TGCAGCGTACCCCTGGGACAGTCTAAGGCTGAAGCTTTCTTT
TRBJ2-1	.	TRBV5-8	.	CASSLGASRDEQFF	TGTGCCAGCAGCTTGGGGGCTAGTCGCGATGAGCAGTTCTTC
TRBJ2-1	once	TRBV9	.	CASSVAIGQYNEQFF	TGTGCCAGCAGCGTAGCGATAGGACAGTACAATGAGCAGTTCTTC
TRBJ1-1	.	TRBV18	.	CASSPLREGTEAFF	TGTGCCAGCTCACCACTGAGGGAGGGCACTGAAGCTTTCTTT
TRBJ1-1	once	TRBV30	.	CAWKGLGSSKAFF	TGTGCCTGGAAAGGTTTGGGGAGCTCGAAAGCTTTCTTT
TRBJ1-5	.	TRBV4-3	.	CASSQDGAQPQHF	TGCGCCAGCAGCCAAGATGGTGCTCAGCCCCAGCATTTT
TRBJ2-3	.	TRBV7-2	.	CASSLDWGSPDTQYF	TGTGCCAGCAGCTTAGATTGGGGGAGTCCAGATACGCAGTATTTT
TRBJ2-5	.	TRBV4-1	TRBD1	CASSPGQGETQYF	TGCGCCAGCAGCCCTGGACAGGGAGAGACCCAGTACTTC
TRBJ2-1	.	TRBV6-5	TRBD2	CASSPLTGGDGEQFF	TGTGCCAGCAGTCCACTAACCGGGGGGGATGGTGAGCAGTTCTTC
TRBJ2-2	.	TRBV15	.	CATSREGLMNTGELFF	TGTGCCACCAGCAGAGAGGGGCTGATGAACACCGGGGAGCTGTTTTTT
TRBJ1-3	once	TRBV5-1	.	CASSPDGSSGNTIYF	TGCGCCAGCAGCCCGGACGGTAGCTCTGGAAACACCATATATTTT
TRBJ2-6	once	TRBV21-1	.	CASSKAYDGANVLTF	TGTGCCAGCAGCAAAGCATACGATGGGGCCAACGTCCTGACTTTC
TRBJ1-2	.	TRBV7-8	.	CASSSPGASAGYTF	TGTGCCAGCAGCTCCCCGGGGGCAAGCGCGGGCTACACCTTC
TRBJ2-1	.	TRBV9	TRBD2	CASSAPSLAGPNEQFF	TGTGCCAGCAGCGCCCCCTCTCTAGCGGGGCCCAATGAGCAGTTCTTC
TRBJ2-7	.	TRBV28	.	CASSPGGTYSYEQYF	TGTGCCAGCAGTCCAGGGGGGACATACTCCTACGAGCAGTACTTC
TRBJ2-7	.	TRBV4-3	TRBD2	CASSALAGVYEQYF	TGCGCCAGCAGCGCACTAGCGGGGGTGTACGAGCAGTACTTC